This T cell receptor (beta chain) is from a study of T cells in Graves' hyperthyroidism and ophthalmopathy. General observations from the study: In blood, most of the thyroid clonotypes expanded above 0.001 were also present. From stable hyperthyroidism, ophthalmopathy was set apart by a 13 V-J model.

Amplified TCR beta CDR3 regions came from RNA transcripts. The HTBI primer set drove a first-round RT-PCR of the TCR CDR3. From the multiplex PCR reads, TCRdb called clonotypes with MiXCR, one entry per CDR3 protein. Altogether about 590,000 distinct CDR3 sequences are present, about a sixth being singletons, with the ten largest covering around 7.3%. The germline CDR1 and CDR2 sequences are DFQATT and SNEGSKA (reference sequence). V was shortened by 5 bases and J by 1 base, with 12 bases between the two germline ends. This CDR3 has 14 residues. This clonotype was seen repeatedly, ten times or more. The antigen remains undetermined. Investigators excluded patients with uncontrolled infection, other autoimmune disease, pregnancy or lactation.

The sequence derives from a woman aged 30 to 39 with Graves' hyperthyroidism. Sequenced: blood. The chain employs TRBV20-1 and TRBJ1-5; D is unclear. The CDR3 reads CSASGDSSNQPQHF. CDR3 nucleotides: TGCAGTGCTTCCGGGGATAGCAGCAATCAGCCCCAGCATTTT.